Listed below are T cell receptor beta chains from one sample, sequenced in a study of blood T cells in healthy people across ages. In TCRdb, the 5' RACE reads were re-called with MiXCR into one record per CDR3 protein. Found here are about 680,000 distinct CDR3 sequences, roughly 50% of them singletons; the top ten hold 30% to 35%. Sequencing was carried out using blood. Receptors originate from a woman aged 55 to 70 in good health. Each CDR3 is given with its conserved first and last residue. Fields, in order: D gene, V gene, CDR3 protein. D genes are given only for firm matches.

D: -; V: TRBV4-3; CDR3: CASSQDAGAGGTLEQYF
D: TRBD2; V: TRBV7-8; CDR3: CASSHLRTRNEQYF
D: -; V: TRBV5-1; CDR3: CASSVGMSGEPEAFF
D: -; V: TRBV6-2/TRBV6-3; CDR3: CASSYLETQYF
D: TRBD1; V: TRBV6-5; CDR3: CASSDRDRVSNEQFF
D: -; V: TRBV2; CDR3: CASSDRGYATYF
D: -; V: TRBV5-1; CDR3: CASRGRLSTDTQYF
D: -; V: TRBV29-1; CDR3: CSVDGGLYGYTF
D: -; V: TRBV28; CDR3: CASSSPGRNGYTF
D: TRBD1; V: TRBV6-2/TRBV6-3; CDR3: CASRDGDREAFF
D: -; V: TRBV5-6; CDR3: CASSLGTLSGVTEAFF
D: -; V: TRBV5-1; CDR3: CASSLGGTHTEAFF
D: TRBD2; V: TRBV5-1; CDR3: CASSLDPAGGEQFF
D: -; V: TRBV27; CDR3: CASSRPLGTDTQYF
D: TRBD2; V: TRBV27; CDR3: CASSRKAGLSTDTQYF
D: -; V: TRBV18; CDR3: CASSPSETQYF
D: TRBD1; V: TRBV10-3; CDR3: CAISRDRDEKLFF
D: -; V: TRBV20-1; CDR3: CSASRGSKQPQHF
D: -; V: TRBV6-5; CDR3: CATKASVEKLFF
D: -; V: TRBV6-5; CDR3: CASSQPEFYEQYF
D: TRBD1; V: TRBV6-5; CDR3: CASSRGQGAWEQYF
D: -; V: TRBV12-3/TRBV12-4; CDR3: CASSLTGWVNVLTF
D: -; V: TRBV6-5; CDR3: CASRRTENTEAFF
D: -; V: TRBV6-2/TRBV6-3; CDR3: CASSLRKDEQFF
D: TRBD1; V: TRBV20-1; CDR3: CSARYRGLTYEQYF
D: -; V: TRBV7-2; CDR3: CASSLNGATYGYTF